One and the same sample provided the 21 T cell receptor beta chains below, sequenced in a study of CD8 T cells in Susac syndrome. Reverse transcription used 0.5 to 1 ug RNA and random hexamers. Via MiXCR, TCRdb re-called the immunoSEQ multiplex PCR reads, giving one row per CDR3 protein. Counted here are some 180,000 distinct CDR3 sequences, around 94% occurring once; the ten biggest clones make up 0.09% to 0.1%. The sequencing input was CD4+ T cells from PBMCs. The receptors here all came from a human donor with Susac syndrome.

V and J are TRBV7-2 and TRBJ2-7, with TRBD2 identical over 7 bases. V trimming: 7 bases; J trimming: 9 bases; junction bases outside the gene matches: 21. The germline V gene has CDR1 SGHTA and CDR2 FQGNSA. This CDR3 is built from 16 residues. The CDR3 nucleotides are TGTGCCAGCACCTCACGAGCTAGCGGAGTCCTACGTGGGCAGTACTTC. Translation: CASTSRASGVLRGQYF.

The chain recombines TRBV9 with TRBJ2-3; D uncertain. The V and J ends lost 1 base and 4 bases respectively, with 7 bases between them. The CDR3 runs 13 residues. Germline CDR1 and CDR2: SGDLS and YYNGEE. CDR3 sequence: CASSVSVADTQYF. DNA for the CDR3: TGTGCCAGCAGCGTATCCGTGGCAGATACGCAGTATTTT.

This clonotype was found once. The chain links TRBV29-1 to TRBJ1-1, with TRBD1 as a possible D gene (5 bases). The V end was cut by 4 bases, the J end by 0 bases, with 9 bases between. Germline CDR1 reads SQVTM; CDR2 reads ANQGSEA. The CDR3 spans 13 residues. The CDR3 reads CSVVQVLNTEAFF. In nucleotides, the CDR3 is TGCAGCGTTGTACAGGTGCTGAACACTGAAGCTTTCTTT.

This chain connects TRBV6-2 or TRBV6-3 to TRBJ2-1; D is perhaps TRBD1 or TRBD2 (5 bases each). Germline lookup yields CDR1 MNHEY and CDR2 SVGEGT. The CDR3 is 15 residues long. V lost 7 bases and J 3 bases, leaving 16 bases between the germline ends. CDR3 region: CASNHARGFYNEQFF. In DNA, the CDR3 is TGTGCCAGCAACCACGCTCGGGGCTTCTACAATGAGCAGTTCTTC.

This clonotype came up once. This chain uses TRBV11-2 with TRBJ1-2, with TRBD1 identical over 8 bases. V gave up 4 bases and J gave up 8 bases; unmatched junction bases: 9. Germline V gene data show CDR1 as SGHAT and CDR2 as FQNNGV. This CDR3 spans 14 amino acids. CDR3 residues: CASSSVDRVWGYTF. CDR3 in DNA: TGTGCCAGCAGCTCCGTGGACAGGGTTTGGGGCTACACCTTC.

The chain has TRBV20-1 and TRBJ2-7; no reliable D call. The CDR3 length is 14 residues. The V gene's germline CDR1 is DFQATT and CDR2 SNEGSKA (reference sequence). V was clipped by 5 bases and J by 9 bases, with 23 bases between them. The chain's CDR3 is CSAGRRTSGKRQYF. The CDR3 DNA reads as TGCAGTGCTGGCCGCAGGACCTCTGGGAAAAGGCAGTACTTC.

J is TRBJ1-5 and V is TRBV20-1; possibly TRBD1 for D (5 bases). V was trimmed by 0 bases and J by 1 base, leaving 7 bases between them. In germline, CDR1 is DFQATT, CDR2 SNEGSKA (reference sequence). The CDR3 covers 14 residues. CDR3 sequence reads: CSAREAGSNQPQHF. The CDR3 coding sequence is TGCAGTGCTAGAGAAGCAGGGAGCAATCAGCCCCAGCATTTT.

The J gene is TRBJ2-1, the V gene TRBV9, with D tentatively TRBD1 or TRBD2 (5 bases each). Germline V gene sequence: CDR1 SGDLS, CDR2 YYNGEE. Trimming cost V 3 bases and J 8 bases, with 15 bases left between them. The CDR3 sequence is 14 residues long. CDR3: CASSGLVQGDEQFF. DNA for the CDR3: TGTGCCAGCAGCGGATTGGTTCAGGGAGATGAGCAGTTCTTC.

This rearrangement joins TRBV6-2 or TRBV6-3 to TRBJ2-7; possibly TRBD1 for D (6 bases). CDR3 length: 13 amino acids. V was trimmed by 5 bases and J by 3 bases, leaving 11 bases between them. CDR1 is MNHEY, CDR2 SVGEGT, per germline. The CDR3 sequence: CASSPTGHYEQYF. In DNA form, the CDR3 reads TGTGCCAGCAGTCCGACAGGACACTACGAGCAGTACTTC.

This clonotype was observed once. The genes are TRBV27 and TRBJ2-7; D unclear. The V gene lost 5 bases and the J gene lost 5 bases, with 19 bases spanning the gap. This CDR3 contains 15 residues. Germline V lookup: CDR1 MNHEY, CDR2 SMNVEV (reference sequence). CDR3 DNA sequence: TGTGCCAGCAGTCCCTACAAGGCTCTCCCTCACGAGCAGTACTTC. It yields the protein CASSPYKALPHEQYF.

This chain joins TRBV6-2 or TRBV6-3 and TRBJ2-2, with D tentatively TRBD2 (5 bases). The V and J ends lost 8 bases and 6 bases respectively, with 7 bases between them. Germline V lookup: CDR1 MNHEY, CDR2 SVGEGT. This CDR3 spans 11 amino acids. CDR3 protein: CASGLSGELFF. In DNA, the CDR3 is TGTGCCAGCGGACTCTCCGGGGAGCTGTTTTTT.

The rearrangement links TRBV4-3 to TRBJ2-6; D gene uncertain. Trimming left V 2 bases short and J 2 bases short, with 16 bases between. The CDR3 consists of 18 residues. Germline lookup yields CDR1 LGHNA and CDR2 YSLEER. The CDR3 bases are TGCGCCAGCAGCCAAATCCCCCGTAATCCAACTGGGGCCAACGTCCTGACTTTC. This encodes CASSQIPRNPTGANVLTF.

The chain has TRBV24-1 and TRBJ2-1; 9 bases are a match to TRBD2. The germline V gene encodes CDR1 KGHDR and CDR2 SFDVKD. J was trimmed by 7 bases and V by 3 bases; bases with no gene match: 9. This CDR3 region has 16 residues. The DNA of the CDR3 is TGTGCCACCAGTGATCCTACGGCGGGGGGGCCAAATGAGCAGTTCTTC. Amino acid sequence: CATSDPTAGGPNEQFF.

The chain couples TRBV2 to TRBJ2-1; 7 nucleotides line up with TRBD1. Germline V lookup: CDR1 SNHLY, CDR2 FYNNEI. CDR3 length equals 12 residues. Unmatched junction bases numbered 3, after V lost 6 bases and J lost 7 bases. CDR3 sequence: CASRGTVNEQFF. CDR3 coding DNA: TGTGCCAGCAGGGGGACAGTGAATGAGCAGTTCTTC. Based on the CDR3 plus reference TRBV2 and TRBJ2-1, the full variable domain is EPEVTQTPSHQVTQMGQEVILRCVPISNHLYFYWYRQILGQKVEFLVSFYNNEISEKSEIFDDQFSVERPDGSNFTLKIRSTKLEDSAMYFCASRGTVNEQFFGPGTRLTVL.

The CDR3 here is CASSQDSTYEQYF. CDR3 in DNA: TGTGCCAGCAGTCAGGACAGCACCTACGAGCAGTACTTC. V gene TRBV28 combines with J gene TRBJ2-7; tentatively, D is TRBD1 (6 bases). V shed 5 bases and J shed 2 bases, with 10 bases lying between them. Per the germline V gene, CDR1 is MDHEN and CDR2 is SYDVKM. The CDR3 totals 13 residues. The full variable domain, with the rest looked up from reference TRBV28 and TRBJ2-7, is DVKVTQSSRYLVKRTGEKVFLECVQDMDHENMFWYRQDPGLGLRLIYFSYDVKMKEKGDIPEGYSVSREKKERFSLILESASTNQTSMYLCASSQDSTYEQYFGPGTRLTVT.

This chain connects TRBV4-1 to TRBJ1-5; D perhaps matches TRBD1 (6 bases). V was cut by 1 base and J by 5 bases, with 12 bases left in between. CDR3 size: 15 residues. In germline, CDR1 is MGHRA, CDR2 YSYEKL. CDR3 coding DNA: TGCGCCAGCAGCCAAGTAGAGGGGGACTATCAGCCCCAGCATTTT. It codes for CASSQVEGDYQPQHF.

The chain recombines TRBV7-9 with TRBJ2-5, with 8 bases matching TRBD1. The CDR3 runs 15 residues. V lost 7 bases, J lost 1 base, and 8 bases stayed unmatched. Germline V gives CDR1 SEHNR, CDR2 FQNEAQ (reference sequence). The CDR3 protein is CASKPTGALQETQYF. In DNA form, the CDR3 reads TGTGCCAGCAAACCGACAGGGGCCCTCCAAGAGACCCAGTACTTC.

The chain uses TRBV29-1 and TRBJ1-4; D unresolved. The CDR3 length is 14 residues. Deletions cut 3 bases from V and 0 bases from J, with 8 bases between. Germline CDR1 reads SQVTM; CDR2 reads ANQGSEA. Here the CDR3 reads CSVEVDATNEKLFF. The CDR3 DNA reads TGCAGCGTTGAGGTGGATGCAACTAATGAAAAACTGTTTTTT.

The CDR3 loop reads CASSVAPGQQAFF. The DNA for the CDR3 is TGTGCCAGCAGCGTAGCACCCGGGCAGCAGGCTTTCTTT. The chain carries TRBV9 and TRBJ1-1, with no clear D. V shed 0 bases and J shed 11 bases, with 14 bases lying between them. CDR1 and CDR2 (germline): SGDLS, YYNGEE. The CDR3 contains 13 residues.

The CDR3 bases are TGTGCCAGCAGCTATAGGGGGACGGCCACAGATACGCAGTATTTT. This sequence encodes CASSYRGTATDTQYF. This sequence joins TRBV11-2 and TRBJ2-3, with D tentatively TRBD1 (6 bases). Per the germline V gene, CDR1 is SGHAT and CDR2 is FQNNGV. V was shortened by 4 bases and J by 2 bases, with 13 bases between the two germline ends. The CDR3 runs to 15 residues. The full variable domain, with the rest looked up from reference TRBV11-2 and TRBJ2-3, is EAGVAQSPRYKIIEKRQSVAFWCNPISGHATLYWYQQILGQGPKLLIQFQNNGVVDDSQLPKDRFSAERLKGVDSTLKIQPAKLEDSAVYLCASSYRGTATDTQYFGPGTRLTVL.

The CDR3 spells CASSSLGQGNTGELFF. In DNA, the CDR3 is TGTGCCAGCAGTTCCCTCGGGCAGGGGAACACCGGGGAGCTGTTTTTT. The rearrangement links TRBV12-3 or TRBV12-4 to TRBJ2-2, with D possibly matching TRBD1 (5 bases). The CDR3 runs 16 residues. The V end lost 4 bases, the J end lost 1 base, and 13 bases lay between the germline ends.